This passage covers 2 T cell receptor beta chains from one sample sequenced in a study of blood T cell repertoires in COVID-19. Assay used: immunoSEQ multiplex PCR; TCRdb lists only in-frame clones, some missing. The sample records roughly 100,000 clones, 82% being singletons. Sequences were obtained from peripheral blood. The receptors originated from a woman of 80 years or more with acute or convalescent COVID-19.

The gene calls are TRBV27 and TRBJ1-5; D is perhaps TRBD1 (5 bases). Trimming pared 6 bases from V and 0 bases from J, leaving 15 bases between. Per germline, CDR1 MNHEY and CDR2 SMNVEV (reference sequence). This CDR3 has 16 amino acids. This chain's CDR3 is CASRFLTGDSNQPQHF. As DNA, the CDR3 is TGTGCCAGCAGGTTCTTAACAGGTGATAGCAATCAGCCCCAGCATTTT.

The chain links TRBV5-1 to TRBJ2-1; TRBD2 matches at 8 bases. This CDR3 is built from 15 residues. Trimming took 3 bases from V and 9 from J; bases not matched to a gene: 11. Germline CDR1 and CDR2: SGHRS and YFSETQ. The chain's CDR3 is CASSSGPSGRVEQFF. In DNA form, the CDR3 reads TGCGCCAGCAGCTCGGGACCTTCCGGGAGGGTTGAGCAGTTCTTC.